This T cell receptor (beta chain) was sequenced during a study of blood T cell repertoires in COVID-19 (dated by TCRdb to about 2020). Background for the entire study: Collaborator samples came from the United States, Italy and Spain and covered acute and convalescent phases of COVID-19. The material from the prospective study consisted of cDNA or gDNA derived from T cells, B-cell-depleted T cells, or PBMCs. Subjects who had been exposed to COVID-19, were actively infected with it, or had recovered from it provided the deeply sampled blood TCRbeta repertoires that made up the dataset. The repertoires were released in a freely available public database intended as a resource for research on the immune response to SARS-CoV-2. The samples were drawn from two sources: the first 160 participants of the ongoing ImmuneRACE study, and over 1,000 subjects contributed by 6 global collaborators. Sample metadata almost always included a de-identified subject ID, COVID-19 status, age in years and sex. Where available, HLA class I and class II types were obtained from metadata supplied by the sample provider rather than from assay-based typing. Points the paper makes about the study in general: Clinical and demographic metadata were provided uncurated, with the amount varying by source and participant.

In the prospective study, participants were about 18 to 95 years old, resided in approximately 25 geographic areas of the United States, and were enrolled through a virtual design. In the prospective study, cohorts were assigned on the basis of participant-reported clinical history obtained from a screening survey and a study questionnaire. Exposed participants had been in contact, within 2 weeks of entering the study, with a person who had a PCR-confirmed or clinician-diagnosed case of COVID-19. Mobile phlebotomists in the prospective study collected whole blood, serum and a nasopharyngeal or oropharyngeal swab from every participant. Over a roughly 2-month period, participants in the prospective study had the option of providing additional blood draws and questionnaires. Before DNA extraction, blood samples from the prospective study were shipped at room temperature or frozen. As regards this clone: The clone's antigen remains unknown. No base quality values were provided; no much bigger clone lies one nucleotide off.

TCRbeta CDR3 regions were amplified from genomic DNA using the immunoSEQ Assay, a bias-controlled multiplex PCR. The paper's processing steps were these. The number of nucleated cells in each sample was estimated by amplification of reference gene primers within the assay. To quantify the absolute abundance of each unique TCRbeta CDR3 rearrangement, sequence reads were collapsed and filtered. For each sample, productive Simpson clonality was calculated as the square root of Simpson's diversity index across productive rearrangements. The clones in this table, taken by TCRdb from immuneACCESS, are in-frame only. Not every clone is retained; where verified, under half of the shortfall comes from an unresolved V gene, and the cause of the rest is unknown. V and J calls and clone size are as listed in that table; D and trimming were resolved from the DNA. Across this sample there are roughly 180,000 clones, with 80% seen only once. The top ten clonotypes cover about 15% of the sample.

The CDR3 holds 14 amino acids from the cysteine to the phenylalanine. The sequence is cut down to CDR3 DNA, 42 bases in frame from base 1. CDR1 and CDR2 are read off the germline V gene as SGDLS and YYNGEE. The germline V end is reduced by 6 bases and the J end by 1 base; junction bases left unmatched: 5. The rearranged chain carries TRBV9 and TRBJ2-3, with 7 bases in between that match TRBD2. The specimen was PBMCs or T cells enriched from blood (not recorded which). The TCR was taken from a man between 60 and 75 years old who had been exposed to COVID-19. The CDR3 reads as follows: CASNIAGGTDTQYF. At the DNA level, the sequence is TGTGCCAGCAACATAGCGGGCGGCACAGATACGCAGTATTTT.